This TCR beta chain was profiled in a study of shared clonotypes between healthy human individuals. Across the whole study: Each donor's CD4 naive and CD4 memory cells filled three plates apiece, CD8 naive two, and CD8 memory one.

In replicate PCRs of sorted subsets, about 190 ng DNA, approximately 32,000 T cell genomes, was used. TCRdb keeps only in-frame clones here, not all; method: immunoSEQ multiplex PCR. The table includes 2 million to 2.5 million clones, approximately 95% detected once. V was clipped by 7 bases and J by 2 bases, with 3 bases between them. This CDR3 spans 10 amino acids. CDR1 is SNHLY and CDR2 is FYNNEI in the germline V gene. The specimen sequenced was naive CD4+ T cells sorted from blood. Subset denoted: CD45RA+ positively selected. This TCR came from a man younger than 30 in good health. The gene calls are TRBV2 and TRBJ2-7, with no clear D. This chain's CDR3 is CASKAYEQYF. CDR3 bases: TGTGCCAGCAAGGCCTACGAGCAGTACTTC. Full variable domain (remainder filled in from reference TRBV2 and TRBJ2-7): EPEVTQTPSHQVTQMGQEVILRCVPISNHLYFYWYRQILGQKVEFLVSFYNNEISEKSEIFDDQFSVERPDGSNFTLKIRSTKLEDSAMYFCASKAYEQYFGPGTRLTVT.